A single T cell receptor beta chain is shown here with its context. What it recognizes is unknown. This entry comes from a study of PD-1 blockade in classical Hodgkin lymphoma. Study results and limitations: Repertoire differences lack defined causes, possibly disease activity or prior therapy. Whoever responded completely had baseline diversity much like that seen in newly diagnosed patients. Exclusion was applied to patients who started nivolumab under 1 year after ASCT. In CD4+ cells, TCR diversity went up significantly by C4D1, but in CD8+ cells it did not.

With 5 bases clipped from V and 4 bases from J, the junction kept 7 bases outside the gene matches. Per germline, CDR1 MNHEY and CDR2 SMNVEV (reference sequence). The CDR3 has 14 residues. Method: immunoSEQ multiplex PCR; TCRdb's copy keeps in-frame clones and lacks some. The repertoire includes about 25,000 clones, 69% of them detected once, and approximately 3.4% sits in the top ten. Following autologous stem cell transplantation, relapse occurred in every patient, and exposure to brentuximab vedotin varied. The clonotype originates from a human donor with classical Hodgkin lymphoma. The sequencing here drew on peripheral blood mononuclear cells (PBMCs), taken at baseline. The chain uses TRBV27 and TRBJ1-1; 7 bases agree with TRBD1. The CDR3, as DNA: TGTGCCAGCAGTCCGACAGGGATAGTCACTGAAGCTTTCTTT. Translating gives CASSPTGIVTEAFF.